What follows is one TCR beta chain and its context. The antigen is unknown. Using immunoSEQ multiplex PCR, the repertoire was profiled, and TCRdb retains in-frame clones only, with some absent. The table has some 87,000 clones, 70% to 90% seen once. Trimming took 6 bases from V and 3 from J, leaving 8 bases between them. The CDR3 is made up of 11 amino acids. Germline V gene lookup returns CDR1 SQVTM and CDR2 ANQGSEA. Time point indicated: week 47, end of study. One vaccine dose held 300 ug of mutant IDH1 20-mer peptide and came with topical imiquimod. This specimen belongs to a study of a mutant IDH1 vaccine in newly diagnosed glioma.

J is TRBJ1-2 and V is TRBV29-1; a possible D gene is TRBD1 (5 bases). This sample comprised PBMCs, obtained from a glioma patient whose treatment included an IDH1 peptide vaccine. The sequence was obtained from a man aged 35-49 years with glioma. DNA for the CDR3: TGCAGCGTGGGGACGTACTATGGCTACACCTTC. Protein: CSVGTYYGYTF.